Sequencing of this T cell receptor (beta chain) was carried out in a study of beta chain features in type 1 diabetes. In the study overall: The study found patients and healthy donors alike in age, gender and cell yields. Analysis included about 110 million sorted cells drawn from all samples. Whole-study results and caveats: There were fewer insertions and more deletions at the VDJ junctions of type 1 diabetes patients.

Sort purity for all populations was recorded as exceeding 98%. CDR1 and CDR2 from the germline V gene are KGHSH and LQKENI. This CDR3 is 14 amino acids long. The J segment lost 6 bases and the V segment lost 11 bases, leaving 14 bases of the junction unmatched. The entirety of the isolated RNA underwent reverse transcription, so expressed TCRB transcripts were sequenced. The table came from immunoSEQ multiplex PCR; TCRdb's copy has only in-frame clones and leaves some out. This sample carries approximately 330,000 clones, 11% of them seen once, and the ten largest clones take around 0.015%. The sample holds a few counts of this clone. What it binds is not known.

This receptor was taken from a woman aged 25 to 45 in good health. The sample consisted of naive CD4+ T cells from blood. The chain has TRBV18 and TRBJ2-3; TRBD2 agrees at 7 bases. Here the CDR3 DNA reads TGTGCCGGAGCCCTCGGAGCGGGACCGGATACGCAGTATTTT. This codes for CAGALGAGPDTQYF.